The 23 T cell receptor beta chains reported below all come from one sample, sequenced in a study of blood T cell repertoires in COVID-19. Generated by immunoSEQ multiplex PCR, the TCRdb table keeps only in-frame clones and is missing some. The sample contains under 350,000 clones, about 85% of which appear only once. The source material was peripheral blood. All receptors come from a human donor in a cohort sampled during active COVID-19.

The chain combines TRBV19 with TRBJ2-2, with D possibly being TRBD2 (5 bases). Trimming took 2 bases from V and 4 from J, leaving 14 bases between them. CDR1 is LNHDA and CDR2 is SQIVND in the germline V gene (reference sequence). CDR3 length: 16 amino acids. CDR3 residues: CASSIRSGFSTGELFF. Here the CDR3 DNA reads TGTGCCAGTAGTATAAGATCGGGATTTTCCACCGGGGAGCTGTTTTTT.

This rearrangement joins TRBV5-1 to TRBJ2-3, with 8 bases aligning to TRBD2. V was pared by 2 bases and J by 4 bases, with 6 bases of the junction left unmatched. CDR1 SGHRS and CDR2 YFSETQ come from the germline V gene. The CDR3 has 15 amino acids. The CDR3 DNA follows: TGCGCCAGCAGCTTAGCGGGAGCGGGGGCAGATACGCAGTATTTT. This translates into CASSLAGAGADTQYF. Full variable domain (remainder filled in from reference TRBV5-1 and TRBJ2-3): KAGVTQTPRYLIKTRGQQVTLSCSPISGHRSVSWYQQTPGQGLQFLFEYFSETQRNKGNFPGRFSGRQFSNSRSEMNVSTLELGDSALYLCASSLAGAGADTQYFGPGTRLTVL.

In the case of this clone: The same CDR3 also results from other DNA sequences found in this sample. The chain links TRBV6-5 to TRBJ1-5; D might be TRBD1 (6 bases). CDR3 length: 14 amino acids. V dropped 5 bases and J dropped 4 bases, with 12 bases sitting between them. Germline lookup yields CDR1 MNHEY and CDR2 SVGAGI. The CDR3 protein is CASSRGEGNQPQHF. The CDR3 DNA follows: TGTGCCAGCAGTAGGGGGGAGGGGAATCAGCCCCAGCATTTT.

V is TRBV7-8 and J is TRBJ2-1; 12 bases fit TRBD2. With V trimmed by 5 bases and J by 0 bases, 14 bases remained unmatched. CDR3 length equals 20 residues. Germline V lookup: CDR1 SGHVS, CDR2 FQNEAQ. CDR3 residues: CASSPYRLAGVEGSYNEQFF. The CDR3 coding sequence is TGTGCCAGCAGCCCATACCGACTAGCGGGAGTTGAAGGCTCCTACAATGAGCAGTTCTTC.

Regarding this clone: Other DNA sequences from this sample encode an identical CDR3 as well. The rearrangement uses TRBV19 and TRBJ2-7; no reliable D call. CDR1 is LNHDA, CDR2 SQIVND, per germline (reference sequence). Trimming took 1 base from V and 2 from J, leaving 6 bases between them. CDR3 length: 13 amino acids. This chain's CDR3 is CASSIGGAYEQYF. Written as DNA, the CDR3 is TGTGCCAGTAGTATAGGAGGAGCCTACGAGCAGTACTTC.

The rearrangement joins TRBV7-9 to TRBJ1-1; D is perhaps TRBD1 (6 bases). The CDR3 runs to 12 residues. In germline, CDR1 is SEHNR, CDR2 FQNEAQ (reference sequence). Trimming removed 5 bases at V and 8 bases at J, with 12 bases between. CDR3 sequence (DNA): TGTGCCAGCAGCCCCGGACAGACCGAAGCTTTCTTT. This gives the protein CASSPGQTEAFF.

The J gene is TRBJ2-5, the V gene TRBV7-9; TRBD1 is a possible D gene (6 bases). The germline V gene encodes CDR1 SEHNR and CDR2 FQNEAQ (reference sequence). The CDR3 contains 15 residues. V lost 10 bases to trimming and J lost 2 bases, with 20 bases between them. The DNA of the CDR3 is TGTGCCACCCGGGACACCAGCCGGGGACAAGAGACCCAGTACTTC. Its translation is CATRDTSRGQETQYF.

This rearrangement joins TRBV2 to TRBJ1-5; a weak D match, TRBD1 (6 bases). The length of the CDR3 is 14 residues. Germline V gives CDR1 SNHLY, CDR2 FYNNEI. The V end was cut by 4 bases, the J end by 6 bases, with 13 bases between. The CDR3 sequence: CASSVRTQGQPQHF. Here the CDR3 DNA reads TGTGCCAGCAGTGTACGGACACAGGGTCAGCCCCAGCATTTT.

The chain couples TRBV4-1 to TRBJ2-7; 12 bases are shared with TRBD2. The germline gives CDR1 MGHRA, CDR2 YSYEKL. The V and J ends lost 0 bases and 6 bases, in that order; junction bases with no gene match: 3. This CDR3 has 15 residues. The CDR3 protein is CASSQETSGSIEQYF. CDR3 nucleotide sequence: TGCGCCAGCAGCCAAGAGACTAGCGGGAGTATCGAGCAGTACTTC.

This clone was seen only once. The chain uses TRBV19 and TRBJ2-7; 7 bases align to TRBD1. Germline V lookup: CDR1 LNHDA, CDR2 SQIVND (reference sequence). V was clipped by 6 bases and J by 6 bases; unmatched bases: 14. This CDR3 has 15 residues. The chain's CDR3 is CASRSSGTVPFEQYF. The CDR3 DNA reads TGTGCCAGTAGATCTTCCGGGACAGTACCCTTCGAGCAGTACTTC.

DNA for the CDR3: TGTGCCAGCAGTTTTCGACAGAGCAATCAGCCCCAGCATTTT. It codes for CASSFRQSNQPQHF. This chain joins TRBV28 and TRBJ1-5; perhaps TRBD1 as D (5 bases). The germline V and J ends were trimmed by 3 bases and 1 base, with 7 bases remaining between them. Germline V gives CDR1 MDHEN, CDR2 SYDVKM. The CDR3 runs to 14 residues. Using reference TRBV28 and TRBJ1-5 for the parts outside the CDR3, the full variable domain is DVKVTQSSRYLVKRTGEKVFLECVQDMDHENMFWYRQDPGLGLRLIYFSYDVKMKEKGDIPEGYSVSREKKERFSLILESASTNQTSMYLCASSFRQSNQPQHFGDGTRLSIL.

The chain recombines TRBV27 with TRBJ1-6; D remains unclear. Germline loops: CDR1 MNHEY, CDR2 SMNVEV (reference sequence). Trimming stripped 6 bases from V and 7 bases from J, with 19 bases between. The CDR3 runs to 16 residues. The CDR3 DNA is TGTGCCAGCAGCCCCAGAAGGCCGCGGGAAAATTCACCCCTCCACTTT. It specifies CASSPRRPRENSPLHF.

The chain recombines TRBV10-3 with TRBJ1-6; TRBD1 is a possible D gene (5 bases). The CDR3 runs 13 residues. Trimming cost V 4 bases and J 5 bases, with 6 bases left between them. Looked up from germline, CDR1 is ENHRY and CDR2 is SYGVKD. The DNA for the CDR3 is TGTGCCATCAGTGCCAGGGATAATTCACCCCTCCACTTT. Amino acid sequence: CAISARDNSPLHF.

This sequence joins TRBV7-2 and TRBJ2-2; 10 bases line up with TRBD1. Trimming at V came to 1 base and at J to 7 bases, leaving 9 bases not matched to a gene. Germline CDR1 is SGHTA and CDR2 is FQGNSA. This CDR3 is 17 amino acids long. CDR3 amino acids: CASSLDGTGVRGGELFF. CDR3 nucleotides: TGTGCCAGCAGCTTAGATGGGACAGGGGTCCGGGGCGGGGAGCTGTTTTTT.

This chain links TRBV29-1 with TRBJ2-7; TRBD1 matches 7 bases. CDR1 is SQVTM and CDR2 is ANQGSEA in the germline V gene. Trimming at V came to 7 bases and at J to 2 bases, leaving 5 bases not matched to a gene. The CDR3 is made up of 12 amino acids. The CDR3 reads CSGGQDPYEQYF. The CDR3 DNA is TGCAGCGGAGGACAGGACCCCTACGAGCAGTACTTC.

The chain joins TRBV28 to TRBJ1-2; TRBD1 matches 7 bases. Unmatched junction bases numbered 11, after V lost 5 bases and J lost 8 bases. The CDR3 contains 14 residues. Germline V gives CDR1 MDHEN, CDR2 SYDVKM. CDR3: CASSTLFKGGGYTF. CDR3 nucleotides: TGTGCCAGCAGTACCCTATTCAAAGGGGGCGGCTACACCTTC.

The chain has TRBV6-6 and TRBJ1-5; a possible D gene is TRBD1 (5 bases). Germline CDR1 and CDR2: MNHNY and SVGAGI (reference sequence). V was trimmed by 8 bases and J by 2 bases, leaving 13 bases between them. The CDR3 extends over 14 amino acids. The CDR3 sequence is CASWHFRGNQPQHF. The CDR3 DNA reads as TGTGCCAGCTGGCATTTCAGGGGCAATCAGCCCCAGCATTTT.

This CDR3 is CASSLVRGPRDTQYF. DNA for the CDR3: TGTGCCAGCTCACTAGTGAGGGGGCCCCGGGATACGCAGTATTTT. The J gene is TRBJ2-3, the V gene TRBV18; 7 bases match TRBD1. The V gene's germline CDR1 is KGHSH and CDR2 LQKENI. V lost 4 bases to trimming and J lost 6 bases; unmatched junction nucleotides: 10. The CDR3 consists of 15 residues.

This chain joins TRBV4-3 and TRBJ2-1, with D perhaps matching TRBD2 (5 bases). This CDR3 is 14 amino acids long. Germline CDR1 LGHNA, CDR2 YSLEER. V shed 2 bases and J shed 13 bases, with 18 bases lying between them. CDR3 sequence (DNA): TGCGCCAGCAGCCAATTTCCTGGACTCATTCCCCAGTTCTTC. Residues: CASSQFPGLIPQFF.

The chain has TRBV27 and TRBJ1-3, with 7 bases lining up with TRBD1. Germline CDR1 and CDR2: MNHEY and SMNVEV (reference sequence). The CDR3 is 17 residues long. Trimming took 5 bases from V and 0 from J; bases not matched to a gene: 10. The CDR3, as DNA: TGTGCCAGCAGTCCTCCCCCAGGGGGACACTCTGGAAACACCATATATTTT. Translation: CASSPPPGGHSGNTIYF.

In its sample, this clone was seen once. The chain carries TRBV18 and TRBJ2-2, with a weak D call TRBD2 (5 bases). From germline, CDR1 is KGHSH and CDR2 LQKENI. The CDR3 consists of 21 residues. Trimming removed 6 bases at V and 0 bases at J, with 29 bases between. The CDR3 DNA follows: TGTGCCAGCTCCCACTCATCCGCCATAGGCAGGAGGATGTCGAACACCGGGGAGCTGTTTTTT. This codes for CASSHSSAIGRRMSNTGELFF.

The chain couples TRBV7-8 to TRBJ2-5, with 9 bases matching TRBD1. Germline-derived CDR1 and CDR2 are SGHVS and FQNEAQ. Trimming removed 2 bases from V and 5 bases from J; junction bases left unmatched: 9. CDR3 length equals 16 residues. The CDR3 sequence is CASSLRDRVGYETQYF. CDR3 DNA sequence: TGTGCCAGCAGCTTAAGGGACAGGGTAGGATACGAGACCCAGTACTTC.

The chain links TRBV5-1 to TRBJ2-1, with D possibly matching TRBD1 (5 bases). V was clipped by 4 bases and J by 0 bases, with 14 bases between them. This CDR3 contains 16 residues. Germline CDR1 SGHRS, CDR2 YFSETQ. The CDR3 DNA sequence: TGCGCCAGCAGCGTCGCCACTGGGGCCTCCTACAATGAGCAGTTCTTC. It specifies CASSVATGASYNEQFF.